The clone carrying this T cell receptor (beta chain) was seen many times. From germline, CDR1 is SGHRS and CDR2 YFSETQ. This CDR3 spans 15 amino acids. The ends lost 5 bases at V and 5 bases at J; junction bases unmatched: 9. This sample is drawn from a study of neurological immune-mediated disorders. A single record per CDR3 protein comes from TCRdb applying MiXCR to the 5' RACE reads. Among 95,000 to 150,000 distinct CDR3 sequences listed, roughly 3.2% were seen once. Material for sequencing was PBMCs. This chain links TRBV5-1 with TRBJ2-7; 11 nucleotides match TRBD2. The source of this sequence is a woman aged 25 to 39 with multiple sclerosis. The CDR3 sequence: CASRGVAGGPDEQYF. CDR3 coding DNA: TGCGCCAGCAGAGGGGTAGCGGGAGGGCCGGACGAGCAGTACTTC. The full variable domain, with the rest looked up from reference TRBV5-1 and TRBJ2-7, is KAGVTQTPRYLIKTRGQQVTLSCSPISGHRSVSWYQQTPGQGLQFLFEYFSETQRNKGNFPGRFSGRQFSNSRSEMNVSTLELGDSALYLCASRGVAGGPDEQYFGPGTRLTVT.